The clone carrying this T cell receptor beta chain has a count of ten or more. Its target is not known. In TCRdb, the 5' RACE reads were re-called with MiXCR into one record per CDR3 protein. The sample comprises 150,000 to 200,000 distinct CDR3 sequences, 10% to 15% of which are singletons, and around 10% rests with the top ten. This sample is part of a study of CD8 T cells in ankylosing spondylitis. Study results and caveats: Some motif variants had been reported before (in reactive arthritis synovial fluid and blood). Disease-linked clones reportedly showed significant enrichment in matched ankylosing spondylitis synovial fluid.

Sample: blood, either unsorted or a sorted T cell fraction (not recorded which). This sequence was found in a female donor with ankylosing spondylitis or in good health (not recorded which).

The CDR3 DNA is TGTGCCAGCACCCTGACGTTAGGGGGCACGCTGTTTTTT. Protein: CASTLTLGGTLFF. The chain couples TRBV12-3 or TRBV12-4 to TRBJ2-2; 7 nucleotides match TRBD1. Germline trimming cut 7 bases from V and 13 bases from J; bases unmatched to any gene: 12. There are 13 residues in the CDR3.